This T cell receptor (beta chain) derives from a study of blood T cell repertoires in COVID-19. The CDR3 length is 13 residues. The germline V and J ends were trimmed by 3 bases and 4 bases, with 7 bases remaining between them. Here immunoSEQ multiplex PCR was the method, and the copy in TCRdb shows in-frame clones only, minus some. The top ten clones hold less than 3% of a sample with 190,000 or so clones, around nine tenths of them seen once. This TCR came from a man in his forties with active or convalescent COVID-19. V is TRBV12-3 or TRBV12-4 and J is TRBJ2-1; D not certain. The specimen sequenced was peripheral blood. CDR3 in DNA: TGTGCCAGCAGTTTTGGAGCTTACAATGAGCAGTTCTTC. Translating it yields CASSFGAYNEQFF.